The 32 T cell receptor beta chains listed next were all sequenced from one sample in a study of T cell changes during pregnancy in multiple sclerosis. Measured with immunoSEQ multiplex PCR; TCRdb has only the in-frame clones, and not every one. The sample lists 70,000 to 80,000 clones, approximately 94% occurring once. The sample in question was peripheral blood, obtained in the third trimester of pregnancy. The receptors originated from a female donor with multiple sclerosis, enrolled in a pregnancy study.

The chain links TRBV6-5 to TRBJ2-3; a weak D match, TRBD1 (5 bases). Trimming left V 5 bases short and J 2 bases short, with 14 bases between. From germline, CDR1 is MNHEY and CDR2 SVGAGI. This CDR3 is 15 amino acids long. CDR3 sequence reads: CASSTLGVPTDTQYF. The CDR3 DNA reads TGTGCCAGCAGTACCCTAGGGGTTCCCACAGATACGCAGTATTTT.

In DNA, the CDR3 is TGTGCCAGCAGTGACTCAGAGGGCGATACTTCCACAGATACGCAGTATTTT. Amino acid sequence: CASSDSEGDTSTDTQYF. V gene TRBV6-4 combines with J gene TRBJ2-3; D perhaps matches TRBD2 (5 bases). Germline-derived CDR1 and CDR2 are MRHNA and SNTAGT. The V gene lost 0 bases and the J gene lost 2 bases, with 15 bases spanning the gap. The CDR3 has 17 amino acids.

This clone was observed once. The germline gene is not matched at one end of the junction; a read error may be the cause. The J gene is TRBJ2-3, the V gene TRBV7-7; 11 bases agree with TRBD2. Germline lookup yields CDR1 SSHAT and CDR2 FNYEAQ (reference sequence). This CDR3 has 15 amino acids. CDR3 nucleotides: TGTGCTAGCAGCTTAGCGGGGGGGCGGGGCGATACGCAGTATTTT. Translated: CASSLAGGRGDTQYF.

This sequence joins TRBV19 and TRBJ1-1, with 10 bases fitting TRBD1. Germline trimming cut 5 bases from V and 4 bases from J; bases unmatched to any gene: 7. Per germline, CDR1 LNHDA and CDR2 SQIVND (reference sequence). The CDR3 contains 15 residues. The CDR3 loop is CASSSIRTGGTEAFF. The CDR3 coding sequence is TGTGCCAGTAGTTCGATTCGGACAGGGGGCACTGAAGCTTTCTTT.

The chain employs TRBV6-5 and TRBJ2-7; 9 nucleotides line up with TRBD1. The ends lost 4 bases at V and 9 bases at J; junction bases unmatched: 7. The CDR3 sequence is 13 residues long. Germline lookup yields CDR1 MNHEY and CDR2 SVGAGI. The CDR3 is CASSSIGTGRQYF. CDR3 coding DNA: TGTGCCAGCAGTTCGATCGGGACAGGGAGGCAGTACTTC.

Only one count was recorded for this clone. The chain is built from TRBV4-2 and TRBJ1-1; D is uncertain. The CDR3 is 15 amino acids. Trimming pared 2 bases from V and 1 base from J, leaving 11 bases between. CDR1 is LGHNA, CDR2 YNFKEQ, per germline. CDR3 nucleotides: TGTGCCAGCAGCCAATATCCAGTCCAGAACACTGAAGCTTTCTTT. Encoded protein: CASSQYPVQNTEAFF.

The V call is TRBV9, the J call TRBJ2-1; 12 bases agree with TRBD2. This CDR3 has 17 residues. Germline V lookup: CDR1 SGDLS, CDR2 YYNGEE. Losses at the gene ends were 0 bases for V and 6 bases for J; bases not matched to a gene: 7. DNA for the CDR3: TGTGCCAGCAGCGTAGCCCCTAGCGGGGGGGTAATCAATGAGCAGTTCTTC. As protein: CASSVAPSGGVINEQFF. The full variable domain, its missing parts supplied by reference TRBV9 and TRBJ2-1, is DSGVTQTPKHLITATGQRVTLRCSPRSGDLSVYWYQQSLDQGLQFLIQYYNGEERAKGNILERFSAQQFPDLHSELNLSSLELGDSALYFCASSVAPSGGVINEQFFGPGTRLTVL.

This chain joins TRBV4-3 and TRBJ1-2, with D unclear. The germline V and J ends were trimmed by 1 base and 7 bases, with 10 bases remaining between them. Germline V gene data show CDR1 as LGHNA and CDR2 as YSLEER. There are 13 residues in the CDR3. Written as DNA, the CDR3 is TGCGCCAGCAGCCAAGTCGCGGAGGGTGGCTACACCTTC. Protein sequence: CASSQVAEGGYTF.

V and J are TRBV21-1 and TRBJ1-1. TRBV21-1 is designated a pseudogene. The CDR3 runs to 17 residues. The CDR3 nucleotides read TGTGCCAGCAGCAAAGCCAGGGCGCGGGGCGGGAACACTGAAGCTTTCTTT. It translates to CASSKARARGGNTEAFF.

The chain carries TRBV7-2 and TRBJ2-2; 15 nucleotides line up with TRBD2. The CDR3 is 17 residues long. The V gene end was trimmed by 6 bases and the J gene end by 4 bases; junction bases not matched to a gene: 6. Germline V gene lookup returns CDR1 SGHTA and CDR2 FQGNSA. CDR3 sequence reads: CASRSGTSGGTTGELFF. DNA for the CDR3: TGTGCCAGCAGGTCCGGGACTAGCGGGGGGACCACCGGGGAGCTGTTTTTT.

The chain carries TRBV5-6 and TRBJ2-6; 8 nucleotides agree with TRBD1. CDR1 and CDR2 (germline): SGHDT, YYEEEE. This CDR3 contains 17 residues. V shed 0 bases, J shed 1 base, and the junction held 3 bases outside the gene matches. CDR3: CASSLDRGVSGANVLTF. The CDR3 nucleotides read TGTGCCAGCAGCTTGGACAGGGGGGTATCTGGGGCCAACGTCCTGACTTTC.

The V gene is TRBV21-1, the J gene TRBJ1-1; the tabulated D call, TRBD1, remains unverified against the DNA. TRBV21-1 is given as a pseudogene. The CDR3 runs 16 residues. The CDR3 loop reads CASSDSPGQRNTEAFF. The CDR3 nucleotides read TGTGCCAGCAGCGATTCTCCGGGACAAAGGAACACTGAAGCTTTCTTT.

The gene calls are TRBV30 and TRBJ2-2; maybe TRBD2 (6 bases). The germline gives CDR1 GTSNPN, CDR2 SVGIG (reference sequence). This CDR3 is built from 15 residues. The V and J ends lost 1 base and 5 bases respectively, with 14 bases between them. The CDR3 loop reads CAWSGIGGRTGELFF. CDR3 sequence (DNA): TGTGCCTGGAGTGGTATCGGGGGAAGGACCGGGGAGCTGTTTTTT. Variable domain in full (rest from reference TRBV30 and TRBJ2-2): SQTIHQWPATLVQPVGSPLSLECTVEGTSNPNLYWYRQAAGRGLQLLFYSVGIGQISSEVPQNLSASRPQDRQFILSSKKLLLSDSGFYLCAWSGIGGRTGELFFGEGSRLTVL.

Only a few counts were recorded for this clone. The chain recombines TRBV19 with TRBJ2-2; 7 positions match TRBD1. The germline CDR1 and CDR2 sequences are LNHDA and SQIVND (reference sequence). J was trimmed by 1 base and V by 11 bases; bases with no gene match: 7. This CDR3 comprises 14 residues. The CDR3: CALRGRQNTGELFF. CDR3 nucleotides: TGTGCCCTTAGGGGGCGGCAGAACACCGGGGAGCTGTTTTTT.

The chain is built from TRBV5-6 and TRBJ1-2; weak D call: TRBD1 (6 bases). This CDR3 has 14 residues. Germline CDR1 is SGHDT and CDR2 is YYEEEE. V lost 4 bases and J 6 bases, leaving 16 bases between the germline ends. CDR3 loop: CASSPVGGANGYTF. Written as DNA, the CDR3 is TGTGCCAGCAGCCCCGTAGGGGGGGCAAATGGCTACACCTTC. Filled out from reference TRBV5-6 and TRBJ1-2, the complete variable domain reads DAGVTQSPTHLIKTRGQQVTLRCSPKSGHDTVSWYQQALGQGPQFIFQYYEEEERQRGNFPDRFSGHQFPNYSSELNVNALLLGDSALYLCASSPVGGANGYTFGSGTRLTVV.

This CDR3 is CAWSVRGDYGYTF. Here the CDR3 DNA reads TGTGCCTGGAGTGTTCGGGGAGACTATGGCTACACCTTC. V is TRBV30 and J is TRBJ1-2; D is undetermined. Trimming left V 0 bases short and J 3 bases short, with 8 bases between. The CDR3 runs 13 residues. Germline V gene lookup returns CDR1 GTSNPN and CDR2 SVGIG (reference sequence).

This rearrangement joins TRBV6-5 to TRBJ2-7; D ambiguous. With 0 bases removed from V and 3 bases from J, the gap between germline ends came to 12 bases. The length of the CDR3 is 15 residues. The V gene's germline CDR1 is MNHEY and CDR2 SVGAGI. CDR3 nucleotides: TGTGCCAGCAGTTACTCGTTAACAGAACTCTACGAGCAGTACTTC. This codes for CASSYSLTELYEQYF.

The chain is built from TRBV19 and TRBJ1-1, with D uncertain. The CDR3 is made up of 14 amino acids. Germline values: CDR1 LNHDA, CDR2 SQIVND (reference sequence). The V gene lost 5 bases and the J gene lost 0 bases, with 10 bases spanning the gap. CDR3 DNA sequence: TGTGCCAGTAGTCCCTTAGAATTGAACACTGAAGCTTTCTTT. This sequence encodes CASSPLELNTEAFF.

The CDR3 spells CASSHPRVPYEQYF. The CDR3 nucleotides read TGTGCCAGCAGCCACCCCCGAGTGCCCTACGAGCAGTACTTC. This chain connects TRBV4-2 to TRBJ2-7; D unclear. Germline CDR1 LGHNA, CDR2 YNFKEQ. The CDR3 sequence is 14 residues long. Trimming took 3 bases from V and 2 from J, leaving 11 bases between them.

CDR3 amino acids: CASSATGGNQPQHF. In DNA form, the CDR3 reads TGTGCCAGCAGCGCTACAGGGGGCAATCAGCCCCAGCATTTT. The genes are TRBV9 and TRBJ1-5; 7 nucleotides match TRBD1. With 3 bases clipped from V and 2 bases from J, the junction kept 2 bases outside the gene matches. The CDR3 covers 14 residues. The germline V gene encodes CDR1 SGDLS and CDR2 YYNGEE.

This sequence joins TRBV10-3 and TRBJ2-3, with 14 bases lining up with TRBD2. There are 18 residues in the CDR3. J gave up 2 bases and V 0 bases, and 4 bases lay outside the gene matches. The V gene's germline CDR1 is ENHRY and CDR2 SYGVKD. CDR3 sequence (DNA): TGTGCCATCAGTGAGTCGAGACTAGCGGGGGGGCCCACAGATACGCAGTATTTT. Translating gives CAISESRLAGGPTDTQYF.

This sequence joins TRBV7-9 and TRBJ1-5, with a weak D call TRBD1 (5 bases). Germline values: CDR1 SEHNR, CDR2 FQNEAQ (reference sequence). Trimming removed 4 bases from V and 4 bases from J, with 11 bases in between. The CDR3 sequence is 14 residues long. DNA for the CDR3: TGTGCCAGCAGCTCCAGGGCGGGGAATCAGCCCCAGCATTTT. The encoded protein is CASSSRAGNQPQHF.

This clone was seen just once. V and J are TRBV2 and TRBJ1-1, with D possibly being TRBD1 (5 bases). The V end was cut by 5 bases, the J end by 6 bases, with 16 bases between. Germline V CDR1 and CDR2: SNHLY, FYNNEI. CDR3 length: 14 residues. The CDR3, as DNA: TGTGCCAGCAGTTCCGGCAGGGAGGTGGCTGAAGCTTTCTTT. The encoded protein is CASSSGREVAEAFF.

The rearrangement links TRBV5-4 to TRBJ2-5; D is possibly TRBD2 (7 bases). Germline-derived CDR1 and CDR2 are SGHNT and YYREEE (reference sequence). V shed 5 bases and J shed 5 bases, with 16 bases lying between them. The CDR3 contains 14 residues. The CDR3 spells CASRNRGREETQYF. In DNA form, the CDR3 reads TGTGCCAGCAGAAATCGGGGGCGGGAGGAGACCCAGTACTTC.

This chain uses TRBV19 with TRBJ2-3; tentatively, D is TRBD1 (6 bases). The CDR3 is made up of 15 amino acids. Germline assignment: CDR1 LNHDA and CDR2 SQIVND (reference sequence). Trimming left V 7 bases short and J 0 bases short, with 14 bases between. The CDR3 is CASTLLGASTDTQYF. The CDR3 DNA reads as TGTGCCAGTACCCTATTGGGGGCTAGCACAGATACGCAGTATTTT.

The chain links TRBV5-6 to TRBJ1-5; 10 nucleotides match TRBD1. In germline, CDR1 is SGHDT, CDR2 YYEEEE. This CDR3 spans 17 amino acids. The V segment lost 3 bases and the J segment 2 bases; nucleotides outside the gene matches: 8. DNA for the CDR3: TGTGCCAGCAGCTGGGGACAGGGGAGGTCGGGCAATCAGCCCCAGCATTTT. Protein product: CASSWGQGRSGNQPQHF.

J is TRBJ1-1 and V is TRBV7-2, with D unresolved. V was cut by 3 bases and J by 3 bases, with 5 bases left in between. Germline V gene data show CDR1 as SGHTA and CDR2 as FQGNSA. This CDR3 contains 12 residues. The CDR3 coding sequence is TGTGCCAGCAGCTTCTCCGACACTGAAGCTTTCTTT. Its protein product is CASSFSDTEAFF.

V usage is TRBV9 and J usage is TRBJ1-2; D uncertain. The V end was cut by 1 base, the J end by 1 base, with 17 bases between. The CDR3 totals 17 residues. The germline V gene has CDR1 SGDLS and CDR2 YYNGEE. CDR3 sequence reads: CASSVTREEDLNYGYTF. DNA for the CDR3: TGTGCCAGCAGCGTAACGAGGGAGGAGGATCTTAACTATGGCTACACCTTC.

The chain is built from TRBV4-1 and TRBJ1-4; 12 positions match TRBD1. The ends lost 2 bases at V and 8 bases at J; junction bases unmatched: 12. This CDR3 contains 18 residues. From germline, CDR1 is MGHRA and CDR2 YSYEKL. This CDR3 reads CASSQLGIRDRGREKLFF. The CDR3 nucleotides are TGCGCCAGCAGCCAATTGGGTATCCGGGACAGGGGGCGAGAAAAACTGTTTTTT.

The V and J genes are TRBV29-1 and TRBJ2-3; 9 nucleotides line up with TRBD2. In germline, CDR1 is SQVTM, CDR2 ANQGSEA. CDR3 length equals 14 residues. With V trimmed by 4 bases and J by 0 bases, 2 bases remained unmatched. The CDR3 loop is CSVVSGGSTDTQYF. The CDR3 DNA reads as TGCAGCGTTGTAAGCGGGGGGAGCACAGATACGCAGTATTTT.

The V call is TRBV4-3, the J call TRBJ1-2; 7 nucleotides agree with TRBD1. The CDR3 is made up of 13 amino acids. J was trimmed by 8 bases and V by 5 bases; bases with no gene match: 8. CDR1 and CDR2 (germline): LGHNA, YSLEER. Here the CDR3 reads CASSAEGARGYTF. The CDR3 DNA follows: TGCGCCAGCAGCGCCGAGGGGGCCAGGGGCTACACCTTC.

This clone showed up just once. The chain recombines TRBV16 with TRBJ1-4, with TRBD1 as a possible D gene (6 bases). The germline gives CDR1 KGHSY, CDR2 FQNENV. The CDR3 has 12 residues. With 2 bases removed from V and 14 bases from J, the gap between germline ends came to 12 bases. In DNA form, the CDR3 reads TGTGCCAGCAGCCAAGATCGGACAGACCTGTTTTTT. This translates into CASSQDRTDLFF.